This is a list of T cell receptor beta chains from one sample in a study of OX40 agonist ivuxolimab in advanced cancers. Clones were read by immunoSEQ multiplex PCR, and TCRdb kept only the in-frame ones, dropping some. The sample has approximately 23,000 clones; roughly 88% are singletons. Source: CD4+ or CD8+ T cells sorted from blood, taken in a trial of the OX40 agonist ivuxolimab. The source is an adult with an advanced solid tumor such as melanoma, head and neck, liver or kidney cancer. The CDR3 runs from the conserved cysteine through the conserved F or W. A D gene is named only where the DNA matches it firmly. The size entry is marked missing in some rows and otherwise reads once, few, many or a size class.

j_call	d_call	clone_size	v_call	cdr3_nt	cdr3_aa
TRBJ2-3	-	-	TRBV7-8	TGTGCCAGCAGCTTATTTCCCGGGACGGCTAGCACAGATACGCAGTATTTT	CASSLFPGTASTDTQYF
TRBJ2-5	-	-	TRBV7-9	TGTGCCAGCAGCTTAGTTGCGGCAGGGTTGGGAGAGACCCAGTACTTC	CASSLVAAGLGETQYF
TRBJ1-4	-	-	TRBV30	TGTGCCTGGAGTGTAGGGCGGTTTGAAAAACTGTTTTTT	CAWSVGRFEKLFF
TRBJ2-1	-	-	TRBV7-3	TGTGCCAGCAGTCTACTAGCTCGGAATGAGCAGTTCTTC	CASSLLARNEQFF
TRBJ2-7	-	-	TRBV29-1	TGCAGCGTTCTGGGCGGGGCGGACTACGAGCAGTACTTC	CSVLGGADYEQYF
TRBJ1-1	-	-	TRBV20-1	TGCAGTGCCCGGTCCACTGAAGCTTTCTTT	CSARSTEAFF
TRBJ2-5	-	-	TRBV6-5	TGTGCCAGCAGTTACGGTCTTTGGGGGGCGCGGGAGACCCAGTACTTC	CASSYGLWGARETQYF
TRBJ2-1	TRBD1	-	TRBV4-3	TGCGCCAGCAGCCGGAGCCGGGACAGGCTATACAATGAGCAGTTCTTC	CASSRSRDRLYNEQFF
TRBJ1-1	-	-	TRBV10-3	TGTGCCATCAGTGAGTCGATTGGGGACACTGAAGCTTTCTTT	CAISESIGDTEAFF
TRBJ2-7	-	-	TRBV7-9	TGTGCCAGCAGCGGGGTGACAGGGAGGTACGAGCAGTACTTC	CASSGVTGRYEQYF
TRBJ1-3	-	once	TRBV6-5	TGTGCCAGCAGTACTGGGACGGCCTCTGGAAACACCATATATTTT	CASSTGTASGNTIYF
TRBJ2-3	-	-	TRBV4-3	TGCGCCAGCAGCCTCGGGACGGAAAATACGCAGTATTTT	CASSLGTENTQYF
TRBJ2-1	-	-	TRBV27	TGTGCCAGCAGTTTAGGGGGGTTGTACAATGAGCAGTTCTTC	CASSLGGLYNEQFF
TRBJ1-5	-	-	TRBV4-2	TGTGCCAGCAGCCAAGGATCAGCGACCCAGCCCCAGCATTTT	CASSQGSATQPQHF
TRBJ2-2	-	once	TRBV19	TGTGCCAGTAGTATTGGGGGGCATACCGGGGAGCTGTTTTTT	CASSIGGHTGELFF
TRBJ2-7	-	-	TRBV11-2	TGTGCCAGCAGCTTGCGGGTAGGGTTGGACGAGCAGTACTTC	CASSLRVGLDEQYF
TRBJ1-2	-	few	TRBV20-1	TGCAGTGCTAGAGATGAGTTTTCCTACTTC	CSARDEFSYF